The 18 T cell receptor beta chains given below trace back to one sample, sequenced in a study of OX40 agonist ivuxolimab in advanced cancers. TCRdb's copy holds only in-frame clones and misses some; the assay was immunoSEQ multiplex PCR. The sample has about 37,000 clones, roughly 80% seen once. The starting material was CD4+ or CD8+ T cells sorted from blood, obtained in a trial of the OX40 agonist ivuxolimab. The receptors here all came from an adult with an advanced solid tumor such as melanoma, head and neck, liver or kidney cancer.

This clone was detected only a few times. The chain links TRBV7-9 to TRBJ2-2, with unresolved D. The V gene lost 5 bases and the J gene lost 7 bases, with 11 bases spanning the gap. CDR3 length: 13 amino acids. Per the germline V gene, CDR1 is SEHNR and CDR2 is FQNEAQ (reference sequence). The CDR3 coding sequence is TGTGCCAGCAGCCCTCGGGTGCTCGGGGAGCTGTTTTTT. Residues: CASSPRVLGELFF.

Remarks on this clone: A junction end diverges from the germline sequence, so it may reflect a read error. The rearrangement links TRBV6-1 to TRBJ1-5, with D maybe TRBD1 (6 bases). The CDR3 covers 14 residues. CDR1 is MNHNS, CDR2 SASEGT, per germline. The CDR3 loop is CASSERGGNQPQHF. The CDR3 DNA is TGTGCCAGCAGTGAAAGGGGGGGCAACCAGCCCCAGCATTTT.

The chain uses TRBV5-4 and TRBJ2-1; 9 bases agree with TRBD2. The CDR3 has 14 amino acids. V lost 4 bases to trimming and J lost 5 bases; unmatched junction nucleotides: 4. CDR1 is SGHNT and CDR2 is YYREEE in the germline V gene (reference sequence). CDR3 region: CASSPGLADNEQFF. CDR3 bases: TGTGCCAGCAGCCCGGGACTAGCCGACAATGAGCAGTTCTTC.

This clone is a singleton in its sample. This sequence joins TRBV6-1 and TRBJ1-1; TRBD1 matches at 7 bases. Trimming took 3 bases from V and 1 from J; bases not matched to a gene: 2. The CDR3 has 14 amino acids. The germline V gene encodes CDR1 MNHNS and CDR2 SASEGT. In nucleotides, the CDR3 is TGTGCCAGCAGTGATTACAGGGGGAACACTGAAGCTTTCTTT. Protein sequence: CASSDYRGNTEAFF.

J is TRBJ2-7 and V is TRBV7-6, with D possibly TRBD1 on 5 matching bases. Germline CDR1 reads SGHVS; CDR2 reads FNYEAQ. This CDR3 is 14 amino acids long. Trimming left V 2 bases short and J 0 bases short, with 8 bases between. This CDR3 is CASSLRGHSYEQYF. The DNA of the CDR3 is TGTGCCAGCAGCTTAAGGGGCCACTCCTACGAGCAGTACTTC.

This clone was counted only a few times. CDR3 sequence (DNA): TGTGCCAGCTCGGACAGGGCCTACGAGCAGTACTTC. Its translation: CASSDRAYEQYF. V usage is TRBV7-9 and J usage is TRBJ2-7; 8 positions match TRBD1. V dropped 8 bases and J dropped 2; count of bases not matched to a gene: 2. Germline CDR1 is SEHNR and CDR2 is FQNEAQ (reference sequence). The CDR3 sequence is 12 residues long.

V usage is TRBV4-1 and J usage is TRBJ1-2; D ambiguous. V was trimmed by 1 base and J by 7 bases, leaving 4 bases between them. The V gene's germline CDR1 is MGHRA and CDR2 YSYEKL. This CDR3 is built from 11 residues. CDR3 loop: CASSQATGYTF. The CDR3 DNA reads as TGCGCCAGCAGCCAAGCTACTGGCTACACCTTC.

The chain links TRBV6-6 to TRBJ1-5; 9 nucleotides agree with TRBD1. CDR1 MNHNY and CDR2 SVGAGI come from the germline V gene (reference sequence). J gave up 0 bases and V 8 bases, and 5 bases lay outside the gene matches. The CDR3 totals 15 residues. Here the CDR3 reads CASGTGIYSNQPQHF. The CDR3 nucleotides are TGTGCCAGCGGGACAGGGATCTATAGCAATCAGCCCCAGCATTTT.

J is TRBJ2-1 and V is TRBV5-3; TRBD1 is a possible D gene (5 bases). TRBV5-3 has ORF status, its function being uncertain. Trimming shortened V by 7 bases and J by 10 bases, and 18 bases separated the two germline ends. This CDR3 is built from 13 residues. This chain's CDR3 is CARPNQGFREQFF. The CDR3 DNA sequence: TGTGCCAGACCTAATCAGGGTTTTCGGGAGCAGTTCTTC.

The genes are TRBV7-9 and TRBJ1-1; D may be TRBD1 (6 bases). V was pared by 8 bases and J by 4 bases, with 14 bases between. This CDR3 has 13 amino acids. The germline gives CDR1 SEHNR, CDR2 FQNEAQ (reference sequence). The CDR3 spells CASPGGRGTEAFF. The CDR3 nucleotides read TGTGCCAGCCCCGGCGGCAGGGGCACTGAAGCTTTCTTT.

This chain connects TRBV30 to TRBJ1-2, with TRBD1 matching over 10 bases. Germline trimming cut 2 bases from V and 9 bases from J; bases unmatched to any gene: 3. The length of the CDR3 is 12 residues. In germline, CDR1 is GTSNPN, CDR2 SVGIG (reference sequence). The CDR3: CAWSPTGGSYTF. The CDR3 nucleotides read TGTGCCTGGAGTCCGACAGGGGGCAGCTACACCTTC.

V usage is TRBV27 and J usage is TRBJ2-5; 8 bases fit TRBD1. V dropped 2 bases and J dropped 4; count of bases not matched to a gene: 9. The germline CDR1 and CDR2 sequences are MNHEY and SMNVEV (reference sequence). There are 16 residues in the CDR3. The CDR3, as DNA: TGTGCCAGCAGTTTAGCCATGACAGGGGTGGTAGAGACCCAGTACTTC. It yields the protein CASSLAMTGVVETQYF.

V usage is TRBV19 and J usage is TRBJ2-1, with TRBD2 matching over 10 bases. Germline V gives CDR1 LNHDA, CDR2 SQIVND (reference sequence). The CDR3 sequence is 15 residues long. Trimming cost V 7 bases and J 3 bases; bases outside gene matches: 6. In DNA form, the CDR3 reads TGTGCCAGTATGACCTCTAGCGGGAGCTACAATGAGCAGTTCTTC. This gives the protein CASMTSSGSYNEQFF.

The gene calls are TRBV11-2 and TRBJ2-1; 7 nucleotides line up with TRBD2. Germline V lookup: CDR1 SGHAT, CDR2 FQNNGV. J was trimmed by 5 bases and V by 1 base; bases with no gene match: 14. The CDR3 totals 18 residues. CDR3 nucleotides: TGTGCCAGCAGCTTAGGGCGCGGGCGGGGGAGTCCTAACAATGAGCAGTTCTTC. This sequence encodes CASSLGRGRGSPNNEQFF.

The rearrangement joins TRBV18 to TRBJ2-5, with D perhaps matching TRBD1 or TRBD2 (5 bases each). CDR1 and CDR2 from the germline V gene are KGHSH and LQKENI. The length of the CDR3 is 17 residues. V was shortened by 4 bases and J by 2 bases, with 20 bases between the two germline ends. The CDR3 region has the DNA TGTGCCAGCTCACTTGAATACCGGGACGGAAAACAAGAGACCCAGTACTTC. Translating gives CASSLEYRDGKQETQYF.

This clone was observed a few times. The rearrangement joins TRBV28 to TRBJ1-6; weak D call: TRBD1 (6 bases). The CDR3 runs 18 residues. Trimming stripped 5 bases from V and 0 bases from J, with 17 bases between. In germline, CDR1 is MDHEN, CDR2 SYDVKM. CDR3 loop: CASSVITDSFSYNSPLHF. CDR3 nucleotide sequence: TGTGCCAGCAGTGTTATCACGGACAGTTTCTCCTATAATTCACCCCTCCACTTT. The variable domain in full, with the rest retrieved from reference TRBV28 and TRBJ1-6, is DVKVTQSSRYLVKRTGEKVFLECVQDMDHENMFWYRQDPGLGLRLIYFSYDVKMKEKGDIPEGYSVSREKKERFSLILESASTNQTSMYLCASSVITDSFSYNSPLHFGNGTRLTVT.

The CDR3 DNA follows: TGTGCCAGCAGTGAGGGCCTCTCTGGGGCCAACGTCCTGACTTTC. Residues: CASSEGLSGANVLTF. The chain carries TRBV6-4 and TRBJ2-6; D not resolved. CDR1 MRHNA and CDR2 SNTAGT come from the germline V gene. Trimming removed 3 bases from V and 0 bases from J, with 6 bases in between. The CDR3 is 15 amino acids.

The genes are TRBV25-1 and TRBJ2-1; D gene uncertain. V gave up 1 base and J gave up 6 bases, with 7 bases separating them. CDR1 MGHDK and CDR2 SYGVNS come from the germline V gene. CDR3 length: 13 amino acids. This chain's CDR3 is CASSESMLNEQFF. CDR3 nucleotides: TGTGCCAGCAGTGAATCGATGCTCAATGAGCAGTTCTTC.